This is a list of T cell receptor beta chains from one sample in a study of blood T cell repertoires in COVID-19. Measured with immunoSEQ multiplex PCR; TCRdb has only the in-frame clones, and not every one. The repertoire has some 31,000 clones, about 85% of them found once; the top ten carry approximately 15%. The sequencing sample was made of peripheral blood. The receptors were sampled from a woman aged 60-75 years with active COVID-19. CDR3s include the opening cysteine and the closing phenylalanine or tryptophan. The D gene is left open where the match is weak. Clone sizes are given selectively: once, few, many, or a class where the clone is expanded.

cdr3_length,v_call,clone_size,j_call,d_call,cdr3_aa,cdr3_nt
14,TRBV3-1/TRBV3-2,.,TRBJ2-1,TRBD2,CASSQGRGYNEQFF,TGTGCCAGCAGCCAGGGGCGGGGGTACAATGAGCAGTTCTTC
14,TRBV6-5,.,TRBJ1-1,TRBD1,CASRQDRVGTEAFF,TGTGCCAGCAGGCAAGACAGGGTAGGGACTGAAGCTTTCTTT
16,TRBV7-3,.,TRBJ2-7,TRBD1,CASSLGPGQGAYEQYF,TGTGCCAGCAGCTTAGGGCCGGGACAGGGGGCATACGAGCAGTACTTC
15,TRBV7-6,.,TRBJ2-7,TRBD2,CASSSLAGASYEQYF,TGTGCCAGCAGCTCCCTAGCGGGAGCTAGCTACGAGCAGTACTTC
14,TRBV18,once,TRBJ2-5,.,CASSPRQVKETQYF,TGTGCCAGCTCACCGCGACAGGTCAAAGAGACCCAGTACTTC
17,TRBV3-1/TRBV3-2,.,TRBJ2-3,TRBD2,CASSPYFSGRYTDTQYF,TGTGCCAGCAGCCCTTACTTTAGCGGGAGGTATACAGATACGCAGTATTTT
14,TRBV9,.,TRBJ1-1,.,CASSPTSANTEAFF,TGTGCCAGCAGCCCCACCAGCGCGAACACTGAAGCTTTCTTT
14,TRBV5-5,.,TRBJ2-3,.,CASSLPPLTDTQYF,TGTGCCAGCAGCTTACCACCACTCACAGATACGCAGTATTTT
11,TRBV7-2,.,TRBJ2-7,.,CASAGFGEQYF,TGTGCCAGCGCGGGGTTCGGGGAGCAGTACTTC
16,TRBV6-2/TRBV6-3,.,TRBJ2-7,TRBD2,CASSPSAGLRYYEQYF,TGTGCCAGCAGTCCCTCGGCGGGACTACGATACTACGAGCAGTACTTC
15,TRBV7-8,few,TRBJ2-5,.,CASSSWALPQETQYF,TGTGCCAGCAGCTCCTGGGCCCTTCCCCAAGAGACCCAGTACTTC
15,TRBV19,.,TRBJ1-2,TRBD1,CATRNRGQGEDGYTF,TGTGCCACTCGAAATCGGGGACAGGGGGAGGATGGCTACACCTTC
15,TRBV29-1,.,TRBJ2-1,TRBD2,CSVRVSSGGADEQFF,TGCAGCGTTCGAGTCTCTAGCGGGGGGGCCGACGAGCAGTTCTTC
15,TRBV5-1,.,TRBJ2-1,.,CASSVSGNFPNEQFF,TGCGCCAGCAGCGTTAGCGGTAACTTTCCCAATGAGCAGTTCTTC
14,TRBV18,.,TRBJ1-6,TRBD1,CASSVQGADSPLHF,TGTGCCAGCTCCGTCCAGGGGGCAGATTCACCCCTCCACTTT
18,TRBV2,.,TRBJ2-3,TRBD2,CASTASGGAFSPTDTQYF,TGTGCCAGCACCGCTAGCGGGGGGGCCTTTAGCCCCACAGATACGCAGTATTTT
15,TRBV4-2,.,TRBJ1-5,.,CASSQEMGGGQPQHF,TGTGCCAGCAGCCAGGAGATGGGAGGGGGTCAGCCCCAGCATTTT
13,TRBV3-1/TRBV3-2,.,TRBJ1-1,.,CASSPDLQGGAFF,TGTGCCAGCAGTCCTGATCTACAGGGTGGAGCTTTCTTT